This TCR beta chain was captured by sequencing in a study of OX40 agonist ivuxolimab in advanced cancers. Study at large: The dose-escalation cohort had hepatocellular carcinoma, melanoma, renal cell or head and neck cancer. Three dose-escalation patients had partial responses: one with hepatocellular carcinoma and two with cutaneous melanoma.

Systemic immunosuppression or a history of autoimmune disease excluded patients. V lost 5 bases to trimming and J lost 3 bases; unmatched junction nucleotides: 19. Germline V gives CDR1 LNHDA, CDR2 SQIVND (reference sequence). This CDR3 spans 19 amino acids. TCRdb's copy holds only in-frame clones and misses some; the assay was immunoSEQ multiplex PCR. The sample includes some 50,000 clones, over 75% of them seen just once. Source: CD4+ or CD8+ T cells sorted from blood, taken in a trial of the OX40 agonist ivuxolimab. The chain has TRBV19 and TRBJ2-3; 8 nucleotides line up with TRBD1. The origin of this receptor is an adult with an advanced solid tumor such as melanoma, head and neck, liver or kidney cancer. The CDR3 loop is CASSAGAGGPGSGTDTQYF. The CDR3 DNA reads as TGTGCCAGTAGTGCCGGGGCAGGGGGCCCGGGGTCGGGGACAGATACGCAGTATTTT. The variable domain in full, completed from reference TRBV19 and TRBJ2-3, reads DGGITQSPKYLFRKEGQNVTLSCEQNLNHDAMYWYRQDPGQGLRLIYYSQIVNDFQKGDIAEGYSVSREKKESFPLTVTSAQKNPTAFYLCASSAGAGGPGSGTDTQYFGPGTRLTVL.